The following is a T cell receptor beta chain sequence with its context. Followed longitudinally, the Seattle patients had been enrolled during active infection. Libraries were prepared by immunoSEQ multiplex PCR; TCRdb keeps only in-frame clonotypes and omits some of them. Counted here are 9,500 to 15,000 clones, 60% to 85% occurring once; the ten biggest clones make up roughly 5.6%. The data belong to a study of blood T cell repertoires in COVID-19. Germline V lookup: CDR1 SQVTM, CDR2 ANQGSEA. The CDR3 covers 13 residues. V lost 4 bases to trimming and J lost 2 bases; unmatched junction nucleotides: 1.

Input material: peripheral blood. The source of this sequence is a man in his fifties or sixties with COVID-19, enrolled during active disease. V gene TRBV29-1 combines with J gene TRBJ2-7; 11 nucleotides agree with TRBD2. CDR3 sequence: CSVVAGGTYEQYV. DNA for the CDR3: TGCAGCGTTGTAGCGGGAGGGACCTACGAGCAGTACGTC.